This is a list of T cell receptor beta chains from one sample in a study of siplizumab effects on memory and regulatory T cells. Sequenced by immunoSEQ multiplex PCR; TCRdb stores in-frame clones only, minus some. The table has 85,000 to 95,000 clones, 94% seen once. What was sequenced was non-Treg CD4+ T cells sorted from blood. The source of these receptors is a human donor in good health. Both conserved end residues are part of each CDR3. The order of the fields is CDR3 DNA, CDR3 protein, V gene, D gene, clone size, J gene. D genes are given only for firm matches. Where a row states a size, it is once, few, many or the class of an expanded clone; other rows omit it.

TGTGCCAGCAGACAGGGGACTAGGTATAACGCTGAGCAGTTCTTC | CASRQGTRYNAEQFF | TRBV7-2 | . | . | TRBJ2-1
TGTGCCAGCAGTAAGGAGACAGCCGCTGAAGCTTTCTTT | CASSKETAAEAFF | TRBV2 | . | . | TRBJ1-1
TGTGCCTGGAGTGTACTCAATGAGCAGTTCTTC | CAWSVLNEQFF | TRBV30 | . | few | TRBJ2-1
TGTGCCAGCAGCCTAGTGGCAGGGTTAAATTCACCCCTCCACTTT | CASSLVAGLNSPLHF | TRBV11-2 | . | once | TRBJ1-6
TGTGCCAGCAGTTACCGACAGGGGCCGCAATATGGCTACACCTTC | CASSYRQGPQYGYTF | TRBV6-5 | TRBD1 | . | TRBJ1-2
TGCGCCAGCAGCTTGGATGAGGGTGGTGGCTACACCTTC | CASSLDEGGGYTF | TRBV5-1 | . | . | TRBJ1-2
TGTGCCAGCATGGTATTAGAGACCCAGTACTTC | CASMVLETQYF | TRBV2 | . | . | TRBJ2-5
TGTGCCATCTCACCTGGGACGCCTGGGCGTGGGGGCTACACCTTC | CAISPGTPGRGGYTF | TRBV11-2 | . | . | TRBJ1-2
TGTGCCAGCAGCTTAGGAGGAGGGAATGAAAAACTGTTTTTT | CASSLGGGNEKLFF | TRBV7-9 | . | . | TRBJ1-4
TGTGCCAGCAGACTGGGACAGGGGTACTATGGCTACACCTTC | CASRLGQGYYGYTF | TRBV6-5 | TRBD1 | . | TRBJ1-2
TGTGCCAGCAGCTCTAGCGGGAGGGTGATCGAGCAGTACTTC | CASSSSGRVIEQYF | TRBV7-9 | TRBD2 | few | TRBJ2-7
TGTGCCAGCAGCCGGGACCGCGCAGATACGCAGTATTTT | CASSRDRADTQYF | TRBV13 | . | . | TRBJ2-3
TGTGCCAGCAGTTTTCGGCCAGGGGGGTCAGATACGCAGTATTTT | CASSFRPGGSDTQYF | TRBV27 | . | . | TRBJ2-3
TGTGCCAGCAGCGTTCAACGGCGGGTGGAGCTGTTTTTT | CASSVQRRVELFF | TRBV7-8 | . | . | TRBJ2-2
TGTGCCAGCTCACGCGGAAGGGGAGACTATGGCTACACCTTC | CASSRGRGDYGYTF | TRBV18 | . | . | TRBJ1-2
TGTGCCAGCAGCTCCTCAGTTGGCTACACCTTC | CASSSSVGYTF | TRBV7-2 | . | . | TRBJ1-2